This TCR beta chain was captured in a study of CD8+ T cells in alopecia areata. On this clone: Antigen: not known.

Study-level results: Patients shared TCRs less clearly than mice did, possibly owing to HLA.

cDNA serving as the sequencing template came from extracted, reverse transcribed RNA. Sequencing used immunoSEQ multiplex PCR; TCRdb keeps in-frame clones, though not all of them. The table includes 150,000 to 200,000 clones, about 72% detected once. CDR1 and CDR2 (germline): SGHTA, FQGNSA. CDR3 length: 16 residues. The germline V and J ends were trimmed by 5 bases and 3 bases, with 16 bases remaining between them. Obtained from alopecia areata patients were lesional scalp punch biopsies along with peripheral blood. The sequencing used CD8+ T cells sorted from blood, collected at week 0. This sequence originates from a human donor with alopecia areata. The rearrangement links TRBV7-2 to TRBJ1-4, with D possibly TRBD1 on 5 matching bases. The CDR3 here is CASSIHPRQSNEKLFF. In nucleotides, the CDR3 is TGTGCCAGCAGCATACACCCGCGACAGTCTAATGAAAAACTGTTTTTT.